This T cell receptor (beta chain) was profiled in a study of Ad26.COV2.S vaccination and SARS-CoV-2 variants. Overall study context: COV1001, an Ad26.COV2.S trial, supplied this vaccine-arm donor. Once or twice, 56 days apart, Ad26.COV2.S was delivered intramuscularly. Study results and caveats: CD8+ and CD4+ T cells specific for spike reportedly responded with substantial breadth after vaccination.

The CDR3 totals 12 residues. The V end lost 8 bases, the J end lost 3 bases, and 10 bases lay between the germline ends. Germline V gives CDR1 SQVTM, CDR2 ANQGSEA. Concerning this clone itself: The antigen is undetermined.

Using immunoSEQ multiplex PCR, the repertoire was profiled, and TCRdb retains in-frame clones only, with some absent. The table includes about 350,000 clones, about 89% detected once. As to treatment: around 19 received Ad26.COV2.S at low or high dose, single or two shots; 5 received placebo; per-sample allocation not given. Sampling happened 63 days after the first vaccine or placebo injection. The study used a vaccine consisting of an Ad26 vector that expressed Wuhan-strain SARS-CoV-2 spike. This receptor was taken from a person between 18 and 65 years old who received the Ad26.COV2.S COVID-19 vaccine or a placebo. This chain connects TRBV29-1 to TRBJ2-2, with D perhaps TRBD1 (5 bases). The material was peripheral blood, obtained in a trial of Ad26.COV2.S vaccine versus placebo. In nucleotides, the CDR3 is TGCAGCTCACAGGCGTACACCGGGGAGCTGTTTTTT. This translates into CSSQAYTGELFF.